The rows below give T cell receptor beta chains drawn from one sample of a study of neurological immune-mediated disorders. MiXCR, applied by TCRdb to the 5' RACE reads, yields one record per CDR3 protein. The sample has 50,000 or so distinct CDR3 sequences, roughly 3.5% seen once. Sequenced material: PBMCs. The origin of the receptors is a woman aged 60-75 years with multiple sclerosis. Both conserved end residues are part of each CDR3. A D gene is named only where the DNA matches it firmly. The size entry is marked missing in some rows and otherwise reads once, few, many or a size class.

CDR3 protein: CASSQIFTSTGGTEAFF; CDR3 DNA: TGCGCCAGCAGCCAGATATTTACCTCCACAGGGGGGACTGAAGCTTTCTTT; clone size: many; D gene: TRBD1; V gene: TRBV4-3; J gene: TRBJ1-1
CDR3 protein: CASMRTDPYNEQFF; CDR3 DNA: TGTGCCAGCATGAGGACAGACCCATACAATGAGCAGTTCTTC; clone size: many; D gene: .; V gene: TRBV5-5; J gene: TRBJ2-1
CDR3 protein: CASSDQGIDYGYTF; CDR3 DNA: TGTGCCAGCAGTGACCAGGGGATTGACTATGGCTACACCTTC; clone size: many; D gene: .; V gene: TRBV2; J gene: TRBJ1-2
CDR3 protein: CASSTQGRNTEAFF; CDR3 DNA: TGCGCCAGCAGCACCCAGGGGAGGAACACTGAAGCTTTCTTT; clone size: many; D gene: .; V gene: TRBV5-1; J gene: TRBJ1-1
CDR3 protein: CASSFTGSSYEQYF; CDR3 DNA: TGCGCCAGCAGCTTTACAGGGAGCTCCTACGAGCAGTACTTC; clone size: many; D gene: .; V gene: TRBV5-1; J gene: TRBJ2-7
CDR3 protein: CASSFAPGHQPQHF; CDR3 DNA: TGTGCCAGCAGTTTCGCGCCAGGGCATCAGCCCCAGCATTTT; clone size: many; D gene: .; V gene: TRBV12-3/TRBV12-4; J gene: TRBJ1-5
CDR3 protein: CASSPLTGPGETQYF; CDR3 DNA: TGTGCCAGCTCACCACTGACAGGGCCTGGGGAGACCCAGTACTTC; clone size: many; D gene: TRBD1; V gene: TRBV18; J gene: TRBJ2-5
CDR3 protein: CASSYAVGAGYGYTF; CDR3 DNA: TGTGCCAGCAGTTACGCGGTGGGAGCGGGCTATGGCTACACCTTC; clone size: many; D gene: .; V gene: TRBV6-6; J gene: TRBJ1-2
CDR3 protein: CASSLGSLIGYGYTF; CDR3 DNA: TGTGCCAGCAGCTTAGGGTCGCTAATTGGGTATGGCTACACCTTC; clone size: many; D gene: .; V gene: TRBV7-2; J gene: TRBJ1-2
CDR3 protein: CASSPLGGEGGYTF; CDR3 DNA: TGTGCCAGCAGCCCCCTCGGAGGGGAGGGTGGCTACACCTTC; clone size: many; D gene: .; V gene: TRBV3-1; J gene: TRBJ1-2
CDR3 protein: CASRSIDEQFF; CDR3 DNA: TGTGCCAGCAGGTCAATAGATGAGCAGTTCTTC; clone size: many; D gene: .; V gene: TRBV3-1; J gene: TRBJ2-1
CDR3 protein: CSAKPSGSRNEQFF; CDR3 DNA: TGCAGTGCTAAACCTAGCGGGAGCCGCAATGAGCAGTTCTTC; clone size: many; D gene: TRBD2; V gene: TRBV20-1; J gene: TRBJ2-1
CDR3 protein: CASSPPDLSGDRVLFF; CDR3 DNA: TGTGCCAGCAGCCCCCCGGATCTATCAGGGGATCGCGTGCTGTTTTTT; clone size: many; D gene: .; V gene: TRBV3-1; J gene: TRBJ2-2
CDR3 protein: CASSHRRATNEKLFF; CDR3 DNA: TGCGCCAGCAGCCATCGAAGAGCAACTAATGAAAAACTGTTTTTT; clone size: many; D gene: .; V gene: TRBV5-1; J gene: TRBJ1-4
CDR3 protein: CASKLMTGFSPLHF; CDR3 DNA: TGCGCCAGCAAACTCATGACAGGATTTTCACCCCTCCACTTT; clone size: many; D gene: .; V gene: TRBV5-1; J gene: TRBJ1-6
CDR3 protein: CASSLQTLQPQHF; CDR3 DNA: TGTGCCAGCAGCTTACAAACGCTACAGCCCCAGCATTTT; clone size: many; D gene: .; V gene: TRBV5-5; J gene: TRBJ1-5
CDR3 protein: CASSKAGDSVNEQFF; CDR3 DNA: TGTGCCAGCAGCAAAGCGGGAGACAGTGTCAATGAGCAGTTCTTC; clone size: many; D gene: TRBD2; V gene: TRBV7-9; J gene: TRBJ2-1
CDR3 protein: CSVQGDRYEQYF; CDR3 DNA: TGCAGCGTTCAAGGGGACAGGTACGAGCAGTACTTC; clone size: .; D gene: TRBD1; V gene: TRBV29-1; J gene: TRBJ2-7
CDR3 protein: CASSPDRAGGYTF; CDR3 DNA: TGCGCCAGCAGCCCGGACAGGGCCGGGGGCTACACCTTC; clone size: many; D gene: TRBD1; V gene: TRBV5-1; J gene: TRBJ1-2
CDR3 protein: CSARSGTHEKLFF; CDR3 DNA: TGCAGTGCTAGATCGGGGACCCATGAAAAACTGTTTTTT; clone size: many; D gene: .; V gene: TRBV20-1; J gene: TRBJ1-4
CDR3 protein: CAIRGGPGTSGGAYEQYF; CDR3 DNA: TGTGCCATCAGAGGAGGTCCCGGGACTAGCGGGGGGGCCTACGAGCAGTACTTC; clone size: many; D gene: TRBD2; V gene: TRBV10-3; J gene: TRBJ2-7
CDR3 protein: CSVSRAADTQYF; CDR3 DNA: TGCAGTGTTTCCAGGGCTGCCGATACGCAGTATTTT; clone size: .; D gene: .; V gene: TRBV20-1; J gene: TRBJ2-3
CDR3 protein: CSAKDSSIYNEQFF; CDR3 DNA: TGCAGCGCCAAGGATTCCTCAATATACAATGAGCAGTTCTTC; clone size: many; D gene: .; V gene: TRBV29-1; J gene: TRBJ2-1
CDR3 protein: CASSLIDGLRLAGGCEQYF; CDR3 DNA: TGTGCCAGCAGCTTAATCGACGGATTGAGGCTAGCGGGAGGTTGTGAGCAGTACTTC; clone size: many; D gene: TRBD2; V gene: TRBV7-8; J gene: TRBJ2-7
CDR3 protein: CASSPRGRGNTEAFF; CDR3 DNA: TGTGCCAGCAGCCCCAGGGGCAGGGGGAACACTGAAGCTTTCTTT; clone size: many; D gene: .; V gene: TRBV28; J gene: TRBJ1-1
CDR3 protein: CASSFRDRGREQYF; CDR3 DNA: TGTGCCAGCAGCTTTCGGGACAGGGGGCGCGAGCAGTACTTC; clone size: many; D gene: TRBD1; V gene: TRBV7-2; J gene: TRBJ2-7
CDR3 protein: CASFFLDRGYGYTF; CDR3 DNA: TGTGCCAGCTTCTTCCTCGACAGGGGTTACGGCTACACCTTC; clone size: many; D gene: TRBD1; V gene: TRBV5-6; J gene: TRBJ1-2
CDR3 protein: CASRDQTPEAFF; CDR3 DNA: TGTGCCAGCAGGGACCAGACCCCCGAAGCTTTCTTT; clone size: many; D gene: .; V gene: TRBV2; J gene: TRBJ1-1
CDR3 protein: CASSQELGVGLEAFF; CDR3 DNA: TGCGCCAGCAGCCAAGAATTAGGTGTGGGCCTTGAAGCTTTCTTT; clone size: many; D gene: .; V gene: TRBV4-3; J gene: TRBJ1-1
CDR3 protein: CASSLGQPSGANVLTF; CDR3 DNA: TGTGCCAGCAGTTTGGGACAGCCCTCTGGGGCCAACGTCCTGACTTTC; clone size: many; D gene: TRBD1; V gene: TRBV28; J gene: TRBJ2-6
CDR3 protein: CASSPAKGLAGYNEQFF; CDR3 DNA: TGTGCCAGCAGCCCAGCCAAAGGACTAGCGGGCTACAATGAGCAGTTCTTC; clone size: many; D gene: TRBD2; V gene: TRBV11-3; J gene: TRBJ2-1
CDR3 protein: CASSLQGLWPDNEQFF; CDR3 DNA: TGCGCCAGCAGCCTTCAGGGACTGTGGCCCGACAATGAGCAGTTCTTC; clone size: many; D gene: .; V gene: TRBV5-1; J gene: TRBJ2-1
CDR3 protein: CASSRDRGYGYTF; CDR3 DNA: TGCGCCAGCAGCCGGGACAGGGGCTATGGCTACACCTTC; clone size: .; D gene: TRBD1; V gene: TRBV4-3; J gene: TRBJ1-2
CDR3 protein: CSARRQELNTEAFF; CDR3 DNA: TGCAGTGCTAGGCGACAGGAGTTGAACACTGAAGCTTTCTTT; clone size: many; D gene: .; V gene: TRBV20-1; J gene: TRBJ1-1
CDR3 protein: CASSPGIGYTF; CDR3 DNA: TGTGCCAGCAGTCCAGGAATAGGCTACACCTTC; clone size: many; D gene: .; V gene: TRBV12-3/TRBV12-4; J gene: TRBJ1-2
CDR3 protein: CASTKEGVSYNEQFF; CDR3 DNA: TGTGCCAGCACCAAGGAGGGTGTCTCCTACAATGAGCAGTTCTTC; clone size: many; D gene: .; V gene: TRBV12-3/TRBV12-4; J gene: TRBJ2-1
CDR3 protein: CAITEFLNQPQHF; CDR3 DNA: TGTGCCATCACTGAGTTCCTCAATCAGCCCCAGCATTTT; clone size: few; D gene: .; V gene: TRBV10-3; J gene: TRBJ1-5
CDR3 protein: CSASSATGPGYTF; CDR3 DNA: TGCAGTGCTAGTTCGGCGACAGGCCCTGGCTACACCTTC; clone size: many; D gene: .; V gene: TRBV20-1; J gene: TRBJ1-2
CDR3 protein: CASSLRADATNEKLFF; CDR3 DNA: TGCGCCAGCAGCTTAAGGGCGGATGCAACTAATGAAAAACTGTTTTTT; clone size: many; D gene: .; V gene: TRBV5-1; J gene: TRBJ1-4
CDR3 protein: CSVGKGEYGYTF; CDR3 DNA: TGCAGCGTTGGGAAGGGCGAGTATGGCTACACCTTC; clone size: many; D gene: .; V gene: TRBV29-1; J gene: TRBJ1-2
CDR3 protein: CASSQVDEKLFF; CDR3 DNA: TGTGCCAGCAGCCAAGTTGACGAAAAACTGTTTTTT; clone size: many; D gene: .; V gene: TRBV4-2; J gene: TRBJ1-4
CDR3 protein: CASRLGPQETQYF; CDR3 DNA: TGTGCCAGCCGTTTAGGACCCCAAGAGACCCAGTACTTC; clone size: .; D gene: .; V gene: TRBV5-6; J gene: TRBJ2-5
CDR3 protein: CSAERESDYEQYF; CDR3 DNA: TGCAGTGCTGAGCGGGAGTCGGACTACGAGCAGTACTTC; clone size: many; D gene: TRBD2; V gene: TRBV20-1; J gene: TRBJ2-7
CDR3 protein: CASKDGPYEQYF; CDR3 DNA: TGTGCCAGCAAAGACGGCCCCTACGAGCAGTACTTC; clone size: many; D gene: .; V gene: TRBV6-5; J gene: TRBJ2-7
CDR3 protein: CASRSWEGATEAFF; CDR3 DNA: TGTGCCAGCAGGTCCTGGGAGGGGGCGACTGAAGCTTTCTTT; clone size: many; D gene: TRBD1; V gene: TRBV12-3/TRBV12-4; J gene: TRBJ1-1
CDR3 protein: CASTWGISPYEQYF; CDR3 DNA: TGTGCCAGCACCTGGGGTATAAGTCCCTACGAGCAGTACTTC; clone size: many; D gene: .; V gene: TRBV28; J gene: TRBJ2-7
CDR3 protein: CSARGTGTYGYTF; CDR3 DNA: TGCAGTGCTAGAGGGACAGGGACCTATGGCTACACCTTC; clone size: many; D gene: TRBD1; V gene: TRBV20-1; J gene: TRBJ1-2
CDR3 protein: CASSSSGQVTSEAFF; CDR3 DNA: TGCGCCAGCAGCTCGTCTGGACAGGTGACTTCTGAAGCTTTCTTT; clone size: many; D gene: TRBD1; V gene: TRBV5-1; J gene: TRBJ1-1
CDR3 protein: CASSSAYNEQFF; CDR3 DNA: TGTGCCAGCAGCTCCGCCTACAATGAGCAGTTCTTC; clone size: many; D gene: .; V gene: TRBV11-1; J gene: TRBJ2-1
CDR3 protein: CASSLIRDRSSYEQYF; CDR3 DNA: TGTGCCAGCAGCTTGATTCGGGACAGGAGTTCCTACGAGCAGTACTTC; clone size: many; D gene: TRBD1; V gene: TRBV7-8; J gene: TRBJ2-7
CDR3 protein: CASRPGRPFGEQYF; CDR3 DNA: TGTGCCAGCAGACCGGGTCGTCCCTTCGGGGAGCAGTACTTC; clone size: many; D gene: .; V gene: TRBV28; J gene: TRBJ2-7
CDR3 protein: CSGVGEIYEQYF; CDR3 DNA: TGCAGTGGTGTTGGGGAGATCTACGAGCAGTACTTC; clone size: many; D gene: .; V gene: TRBV20-1; J gene: TRBJ2-7